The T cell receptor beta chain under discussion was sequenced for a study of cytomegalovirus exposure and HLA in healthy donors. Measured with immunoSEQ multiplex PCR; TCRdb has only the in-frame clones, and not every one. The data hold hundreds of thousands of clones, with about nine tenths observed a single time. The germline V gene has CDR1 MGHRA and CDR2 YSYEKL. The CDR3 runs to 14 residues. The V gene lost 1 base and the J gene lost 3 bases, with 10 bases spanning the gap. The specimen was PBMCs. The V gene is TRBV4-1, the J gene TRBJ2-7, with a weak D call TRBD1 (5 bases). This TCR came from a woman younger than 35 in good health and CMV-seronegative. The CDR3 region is CASSQVTEGYEQYF. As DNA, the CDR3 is TGCGCCAGCAGCCAAGTGACAGAAGGCTACGAGCAGTACTTC.